The source of this T cell receptor (beta chain) is a study of T cell repertoires in cytomegalovirus infection (dated by TCRdb to about 2019). Regarding the complete study: Alongside well-studied HLA-B-restricted epitopes, the peptide stimulations were aimed at recently identified HLA-C-restricted CMV epitopes, whose presentation resists viral immunomodulation. Donor HLA type was relevant to the analysis, because carriage of CMV infection together with the matching HLA type was indicated by public TCR beta signatures. Findings and caveats that apply to the study as a whole: In both this cohort and an independent cohort of 300 to 450 donors, the cumulative frequency of public TCR beta family members distinguished carriers of CMV infection plus the relevant HLA type. The ex vivo response was dominated by HLA-C-restricted CMV-specific TCR beta clonotypes, which also provided the single most frequent clonotype in two of eight donors.

The instrument was an Illumina HiSeq 1500. The raw public data were reprocessed by TCRdb itself: fastp quality trimming at Q25, MiXCR clonotype calling, in-frame beta chains only. For every CDR3 protein sequence, its rows merge into one entry that carries the most common genes and DNA. The sample table records more than 250,000 distinct CDR3 sequences; 20% to 25% of these occur just once. About an eighth of the sample lies in the top ten. In light of the paper, this sample's treatment or condition label describes: in vitro stimulation with specific CMV peptide epitopes to enrich CMV-specific T cells. Sequences SGHTA (CDR1) and FQGNSA (CDR2) are obtained from the germline V gene. Cut back by 1 base and 5 bases, the V and J ends lie 14 bases apart. The CDR3 spans 15 residues, from the cysteine through the phenylalanine. Only CDR3 DNA is held: 45 bases, read in frame from base 1. This clonotype has at least ten counts. This clone's antigen is unknown. Base qualities are missing; no much larger clone stands one base away.

This TCR came from a human donor in good health (CMV status not recorded). Some clones in this sample may be carry-over from other donors' samples. Specimen: cultured PBMCs, collected from culture after CMV antigen stimulation. The rearranged chain carries TRBV7-2 and TRBJ2-5; perhaps TRBD1 is the D gene, with 5 bases matching. The CDR3 in this case is CASSLGPTASETQYF. The nucleotide sequence is given as TGTGCCAGCAGCTTAGGGCCGACAGCCAGTGAGACCCAGTACTTC.